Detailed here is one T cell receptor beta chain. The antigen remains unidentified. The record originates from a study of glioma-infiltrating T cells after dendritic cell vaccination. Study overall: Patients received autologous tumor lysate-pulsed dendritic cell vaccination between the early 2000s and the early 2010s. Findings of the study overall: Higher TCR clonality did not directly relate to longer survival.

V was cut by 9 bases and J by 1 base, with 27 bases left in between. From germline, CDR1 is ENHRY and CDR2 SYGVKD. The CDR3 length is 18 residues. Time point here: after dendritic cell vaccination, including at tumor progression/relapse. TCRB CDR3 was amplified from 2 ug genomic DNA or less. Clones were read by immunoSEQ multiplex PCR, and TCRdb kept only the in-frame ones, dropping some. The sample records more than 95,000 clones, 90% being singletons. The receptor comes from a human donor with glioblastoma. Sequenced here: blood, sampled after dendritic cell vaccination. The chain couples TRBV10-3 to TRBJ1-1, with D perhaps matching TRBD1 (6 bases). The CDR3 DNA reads TGTGCCATAAGTCGGGCCCTCACACAGGGTAGGGGGAACACTGAAGCTTTCTTT. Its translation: CAISRALTQGRGNTEAFF.